The rows below give T cell receptor beta chains drawn from one sample of a study of T cell clonotyping in hematopoietic cell transplantation. The table came from immunoSEQ multiplex PCR; TCRdb's copy has only in-frame clones and leaves some out. Among approximately 5,100 clones listed, about 30% were seen once. The sequenced sample was peripheral blood mononuclear cells, obtained before stem cell transplant. These receptors came from a man aged 45-65 years with myelofibrosis. Some clones in this sample may be carry-over from other donors' samples. Each CDR3 is given without its conserved first and last residue. D genes are given only for firm matches.

CDR3,J,D,V
SATGGERTEAF,TRBJ1-1,TRBD1,TRBV29-1
ASSLGGGPVNTEAF,TRBJ1-1,-,TRBV7-2
ASSYSGVYTSYEQY,TRBJ2-7,-,TRBV6-5
AWSEGSRDYEQY,TRBJ2-7,-,TRBV30
AWSLQGNQPQH,TRBJ1-5,TRBD1,TRBV30
AWGFEGAIQETQY,TRBJ2-5,-,TRBV30
AWSVLDGKNQPQH,TRBJ1-5,-,TRBV30
ASSPLAGGPNEQY,TRBJ2-7,TRBD2,TRBV6-5
ASSELGGGPQNEQF,TRBJ2-1,TRBD2,TRBV6-1
AWSVEMKTQY,TRBJ2-5,-,TRBV30
AWSFLAGASVGELF,TRBJ2-2,TRBD2,TRBV30
ASSETRYSNQPQH,TRBJ1-5,-,TRBV25-1
ASRNRDRGAKKVQPQH,TRBJ1-5,TRBD1,TRBV25-1
ASSDQAGTSSYEQY,TRBJ2-7,-,TRBV25-1
ASVSESTDTQY,TRBJ2-3,-,TRBV6-6
AWTNWDSKVYNEQF,TRBJ2-1,TRBD1,TRBV30
ASSDGPQGQPQH,TRBJ1-5,-,TRBV6-1
ASSPGQGAHYGYT,TRBJ1-2,TRBD1,TRBV19
AWSRGTGGNQPQH,TRBJ1-5,TRBD1,TRBV30
ASSDRGSYTEAF,TRBJ1-1,-,TRBV2
AWSVLRINYGYT,TRBJ1-2,-,TRBV30
AWRAGVGDEQF,TRBJ2-1,TRBD2,TRBV30
AWAGSTYEQY,TRBJ2-7,-,TRBV30
AWIGQGFYEQY,TRBJ2-7,TRBD1,TRBV30
ASSGDGRISNYGYT,TRBJ1-2,-,TRBV6-1
SERLETEAF,TRBJ1-1,-,TRBV29-1
ASRENRDRYYSNQPQH,TRBJ1-5,TRBD1,TRBV28
AWSGGAREQY,TRBJ2-7,-,TRBV30
ASSQGVTEAS,TRBJ1-1,TRBD1,TRBV19
ASSTIGVKETQY,TRBJ2-5,-,TRBV6-5